This TCR beta chain originates from a study of cytomegalovirus exposure and HLA in healthy donors. Study-level information: An early release of data contained about 85 million unique TCRs, which came from HLA-typed donors.

CDR3 size: 16 residues. Germline values: CDR1 MNHEY, CDR2 SMNVEV (reference sequence). Trimming took 4 bases from V and 1 from J, leaving 14 bases between them. The PCR had 60 Vbeta and 13 Jbeta primers. The data were produced by immunoSEQ multiplex PCR, yet TCRdb's version contains in-frame clones alone and is incomplete. The sample lists about 160,000 clones; approximately 78% were seen once. The sequence came from a woman aged 40-49 years in good health and CMV-seronegative. V and J are TRBV27 and TRBJ1-5; tentatively, D is TRBD1 (5 bases). What was sequenced was PBMCs. CDR3: CASSSQGRSSNQPQHF. The CDR3 nucleotides read TGTGCCAGCAGTTCTCAGGGTCGGTCCAGCAATCAGCCCCAGCATTTT.